This T cell receptor beta chain is from a study of blood T cell repertoires in COVID-19. Whole-study context: Samples of COVID-19 (acute and convalescent) were obtained from the United States, Italy and Spain. T cells, B-cell-depleted T cells, or PBMCs supplied cDNA or gDNA.

The V segment lost 5 bases and the J segment 2 bases; nucleotides outside the gene matches: 5. CDR1 and CDR2 from the germline V gene are SGHNT and YENEEA. The CDR3 is 15 residues long. TCRdb's table, derived via immunoSEQ multiplex PCR, lists solely in-frame clones and lacks some. The sample has 130,000 to 150,000 clones, roughly 88% seen once. Specimen: peripheral blood. The sequence was obtained from a man aged 60-69 years with active or convalescent COVID-19. The chain employs TRBV11-3 and TRBJ1-2; the match to TRBD1 covers 10 bases. The CDR3 DNA reads TGTGCCAGCAGCGCCCAGGGACAGGGGAACTATGGCTACACCTTC. Protein: CASSAQGQGNYGYTF.